This T cell receptor beta chain was recovered during a study of Graves' ophthalmopathy and Graves' hyperthyroidism. Study-wide findings and caveats: In blood appeared most of the expanded thyroid clonotypes whose frequency exceeded 0.001.

In regard to this clonotype: Its antigen is unknown.

The germline V gene has CDR1 DFQATT and CDR2 SNEGSKA (reference sequence). This CDR3 comprises 17 residues. After removal of 5 bases from V and 3 bases from J, the junction contained 10 bases not matched to a gene. People with hyperthyroidism were aged 18 to 65 and newly diagnosed, under 2 months' duration. Clinicians diagnosed using symptoms, serum thyroxine, TRAb, thyroid ultrasound and orbital computed tomography. RNA transcripts served as template for amplifying TCR beta CDR3 sequences. The workflow started with a first-round RT-PCR run with HTBI primers and then moved on to a second-round multiplex PCR. A single record per CDR3 protein comes from TCRdb applying MiXCR to the multiplex PCR reads. The sample has around 1,200,000 distinct CDR3 sequences; roughly 35% are singletons.

The chain links TRBV20-1 to TRBJ2-5; 15 bases are shared with TRBD2. The origin of this receptor is an adult man with Graves' hyperthyroidism. The specimen was peripheral blood or thyroid tissue (not recorded which). The CDR3 region has the DNA TGCAGTGCTGCAACCGGGACTAGCGGGAGGATTGAAGAGACCCAGTACTTC. This encodes CSAATGTSGRIEETQYF.